This entry lists 14 T cell receptor beta chains sequenced from one sample in a study of patients and donors after allogeneic stem cell transplantation. TCRdb ran MiXCR on the RT-PCR reads and lists one entry per CDR3 protein. The sample holds 920,000 or so distinct CDR3 sequences; roughly 18% are singletons and the top ten take 6%. Sequencing was carried out using blood, either unsorted or a sorted T cell fraction (not recorded which). The receptors derive from a human donor who was either an allogeneic HSCT recipient or a stem cell or donor lymphocyte infusion donor (not recorded which). It is not recorded whose cells these are; they may come from a transplant donor.

A few counts support this clonotype. The genes are TRBV6-1 and TRBJ1-1; tentative D call: TRBD1 (5 bases). The CDR3 loop spans 18 amino acids. The V gene's germline CDR1 is MNHNS and CDR2 SASEGT. V was clipped by 7 bases and J by 4 bases, with 28 bases between them. CDR3 in amino acids: CASKRVMEGAEEGTEAFF. As DNA, the CDR3 is TGTGCCAGCAAAAGGGTTATGGAAGGGGCGGAGGAGGGCACTGAAGCTTTCTTT.

The table lists this clonotype with many counts. J is TRBJ2-7 and V is TRBV12-3 or TRBV12-4; D might be TRBD1 (5 bases). V was pared by 4 bases and J by 5 bases, with 12 bases between. The length of the CDR3 is 13 residues. The CDR3 protein is CASSSGWAHEQYF. CDR3 bases: TGTGCCAGCAGTTCAGGGTGGGCGCACGAGCAGTACTTC.

This clonotype turned up a few times. The chain couples TRBV5-5 to TRBJ1-4; D is ambiguous. The V and J ends lost 0 bases and 2 bases respectively, with 14 bases between them. Germline V lookup: CDR1 SGHKS, CDR2 YYEKEE (reference sequence). The CDR3 extends over 17 amino acids. As DNA, the CDR3 is TGTGCCAGCAGCTTGGAAGGCAGGAAGAGCACTAATGAAAAACTGTTTTTT. This encodes CASSLEGRKSTNEKLFF.

This clonotype was detected only a few times. The rearrangement joins TRBV25-1 to TRBJ2-1, with D perhaps matching TRBD1 (6 bases). V was shortened by 4 bases and J by 7 bases, with 14 bases between the two germline ends. This CDR3 is 14 amino acids long. The V gene's germline CDR1 is MGHDK and CDR2 SYGVNS. The CDR3 region has the DNA TGTGCCAGCAGTGGGTCGACAGGCCCTAATGAGCAGTTCTTC. Protein: CASSGSTGPNEQFF.

This clonotype occurred a few times. The chain joins TRBV4-2 to TRBJ1-2; tentative D call: TRBD1 (6 bases). This CDR3 comprises 13 residues. Trimming removed 1 base from V and 8 bases from J, with 11 bases in between. Germline loops: CDR1 LGHNA, CDR2 YNFKEQ. The CDR3 loop reads CASSQVAGDGYTF. CDR3 nucleotides: TGTGCCAGCAGCCAAGTGGCAGGGGACGGCTACACCTTC.

This clonotype showed up just a few times. The chain is built from TRBV7-9 and TRBJ2-1; D remains ambiguous. Looked up from germline, CDR1 is SEHNR and CDR2 is FQNEAQ (reference sequence). The CDR3 consists of 10 residues. V was trimmed by 1 base and J by 13 bases, leaving 5 bases between them. The CDR3 protein is CASSLDKQFF. Written as DNA, the CDR3 is TGTGCCAGCAGCTTAGACAAACAGTTCTTC.

The rearrangement links TRBV19 to TRBJ2-7; 7 nucleotides match TRBD1. CDR1 is LNHDA, CDR2 SQIVND, per germline (reference sequence). This CDR3 region has 14 residues. The V segment lost 6 bases and the J segment 4 bases; nucleotides outside the gene matches: 9. This CDR3 reads CASRERGQLYEQYF. The CDR3 DNA reads TGTGCCAGTAGGGAGAGGGGACAGCTATACGAGCAGTACTTC.

The V and J genes are TRBV9 and TRBJ1-4; no clear D. Germline CDR1 reads SGDLS; CDR2 reads YYNGEE. The V and J ends lost 3 bases and 3 bases respectively, with 15 bases between them. The CDR3 sequence is 16 residues long. CDR3 sequence reads: CASSALKDGPNEKLFF. The CDR3 region has the DNA TGTGCCAGCAGCGCTTTGAAGGACGGTCCTAATGAAAAACTGTTTTTT.

This clonotype has just a few counts. The rearrangement joins TRBV15 to TRBJ1-5; D is possibly TRBD1 (5 bases). Germline V gene data show CDR1 as LNHNV and CDR2 as YYDKDF (reference sequence). This CDR3 spans 14 amino acids. V lost 0 bases, J lost 6 bases, and 9 bases lay in between. CDR3 nucleotide sequence: TGTGCCACCAGCAGAGACAGGGAGGGTCAGCCCCAGCATTTT. It specifies CATSRDREGQPQHF.

The genes are TRBV30 and TRBJ1-2; possibly TRBD1 for D (6 bases). Trimming took 2 bases from V and 14 from J, leaving 15 bases between them. CDR1 and CDR2 from the germline V gene are GTSNPN and SVGIG (reference sequence). The CDR3 covers 11 residues. The CDR3 sequence is CAWSSSRGITF. CDR3 sequence (DNA): TGTGCCTGGAGTTCGAGCAGGGGAATAACCTTC.

This sequence joins TRBV27 and TRBJ2-1, with D maybe TRBD1 (7 bases). V gave up 4 bases and J gave up 9 bases, with 10 bases separating them. Germline V lookup: CDR1 MNHEY, CDR2 SMNVEV (reference sequence). The CDR3 totals 12 residues. The CDR3 loop reads CASSYRGGEQFF. CDR3 nucleotide sequence: TGTGCCAGCAGTTACAGGGGAGGTGAGCAGTTCTTC.

This clonotype was recorded at least ten times. The chain employs TRBV4-3 and TRBJ2-7; a possible D gene is TRBD2 (5 bases). This CDR3 region has 15 residues. With 0 bases removed from V and 3 bases from J, the gap between germline ends came to 12 bases. Germline V gene data show CDR1 as LGHNA and CDR2 as YSLEER. CDR3 region: CASSQDTGNGYEQYF. For the CDR3, the DNA is TGCGCCAGCAGCCAAGATACCGGGAACGGCTACGAGCAGTACTTC.

The gene calls are TRBV29-1 and TRBJ2-6; 7 bases map to TRBD2. Germline loops: CDR1 SQVTM, CDR2 ANQGSEA. The CDR3 runs 17 residues. V lost 4 bases and J lost 4; bases outside the gene matches: 13. The CDR3 DNA sequence: TGCAGCGTTGGAGCCGGGACTACCTATGTAGGGGCCAACGTCCTGACTTTC. Translation gives CSVGAGTTYVGANVLTF. Using reference TRBV29-1 and TRBJ2-6 for the parts outside the CDR3, the full variable domain is SAVISQKPSRDICQRGTSLTIQCQVDSQVTMMFWYRQQPGQSLTLIATANQGSEATYESGFVIDKFPISRPNLTFSTLTVSNMSPEDSSIYLCSVGAGTTYVGANVLTFGAGSRLTVL.

This clonotype has a count of ten or more. The genes are TRBV5-6 and TRBJ1-4, with 10 positions matching TRBD1. The length of the CDR3 is 16 residues. V shed 3 bases, J shed 4 bases, and the junction held 6 bases outside the gene matches. Germline V gene sequence: CDR1 SGHDT, CDR2 YYEEEE. CDR3 nucleotides: TGTGCCAGCAGCTATATGGGGGACAGGGGTAATGAAAAACTGTTTTTT. Protein product: CASSYMGDRGNEKLFF.